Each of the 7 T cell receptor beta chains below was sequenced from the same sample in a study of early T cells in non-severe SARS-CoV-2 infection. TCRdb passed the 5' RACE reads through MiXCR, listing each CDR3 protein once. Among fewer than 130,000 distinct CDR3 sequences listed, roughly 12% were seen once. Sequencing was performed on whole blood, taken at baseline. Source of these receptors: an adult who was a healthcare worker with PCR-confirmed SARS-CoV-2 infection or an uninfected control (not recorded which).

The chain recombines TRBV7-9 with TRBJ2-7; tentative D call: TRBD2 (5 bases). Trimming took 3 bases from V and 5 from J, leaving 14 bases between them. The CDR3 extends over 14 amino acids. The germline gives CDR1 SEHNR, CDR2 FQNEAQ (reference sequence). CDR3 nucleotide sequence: TGTGCCAGCAGCTTCTCCGGGCGAGGGAACGAGCAGTACTTC. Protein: CASSFSGRGNEQYF. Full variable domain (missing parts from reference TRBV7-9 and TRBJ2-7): DTGVSQNPRHKITKRGQNVTFRCDPISEHNRLYWYRQTLGQGPEFLTYFQNEAQLEKSRLLSDRFSAERPKGSFSTLEIQRTEQGDSAMYLCASSFSGRGNEQYFGPGTRLTVT.

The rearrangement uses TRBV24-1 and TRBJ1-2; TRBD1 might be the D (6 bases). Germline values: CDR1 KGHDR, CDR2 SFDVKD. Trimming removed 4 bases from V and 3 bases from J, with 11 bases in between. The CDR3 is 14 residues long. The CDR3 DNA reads TGTGCCACCAGTGACCGGGGGGGCTACTATGGCTACACCTTC. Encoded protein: CATSDRGGYYGYTF.

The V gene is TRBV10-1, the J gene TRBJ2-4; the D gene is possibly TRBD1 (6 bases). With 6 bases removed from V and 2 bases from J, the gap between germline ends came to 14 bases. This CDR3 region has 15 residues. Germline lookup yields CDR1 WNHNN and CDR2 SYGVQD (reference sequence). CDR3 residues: CASRRPTGSKNIQYF. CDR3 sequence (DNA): TGCGCCAGCAGGAGACCCACAGGGTCCAAAAACATTCAGTACTTC.

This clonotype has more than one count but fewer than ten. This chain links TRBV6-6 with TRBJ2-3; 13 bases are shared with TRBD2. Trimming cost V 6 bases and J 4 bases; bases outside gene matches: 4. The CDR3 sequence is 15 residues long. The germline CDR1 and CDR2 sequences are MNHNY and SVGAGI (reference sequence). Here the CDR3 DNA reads TGTGCCAGCAGGCGGACTAGCGGGGGCTCAGATACGCAGTATTTT. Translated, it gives CASRRTSGGSDTQYF.

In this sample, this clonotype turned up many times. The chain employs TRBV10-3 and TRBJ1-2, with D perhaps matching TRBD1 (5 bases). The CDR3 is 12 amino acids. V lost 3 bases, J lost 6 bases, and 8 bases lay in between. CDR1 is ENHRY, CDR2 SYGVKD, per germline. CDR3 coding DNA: TGTGCCATCAGTGACTCAGGGAATGGCTACACCTTC. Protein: CAISDSGNGYTF.

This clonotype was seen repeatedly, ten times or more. The CDR3 sequence is CASSLAWAGELFF. CDR3 nucleotides: TGTGCCAGCAGCTTGGCGTGGGCCGGGGAGCTGTTTTTT. The chain couples TRBV5-4 to TRBJ2-2; D ambiguous. In germline, CDR1 is SGHNT, CDR2 YYREEE (reference sequence). This CDR3 comprises 13 residues. Trimming left V 0 bases short and J 6 bases short, with 6 bases between.

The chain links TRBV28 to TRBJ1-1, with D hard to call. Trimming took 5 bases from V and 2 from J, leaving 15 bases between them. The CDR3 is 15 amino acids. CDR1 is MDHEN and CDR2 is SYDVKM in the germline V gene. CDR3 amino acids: CASSPLTLFNTEAFF. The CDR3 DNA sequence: TGTGCCAGCAGTCCCCTGACACTATTCAACACTGAAGCTTTCTTT.